A single sample gave rise to the 6 T cell receptor beta chains below, sequenced in a study of T-cell memory formation after mild COVID-19. Each CDR3 protein is one row after TCRdb ran MiXCR on the 5' RACE reads. Among 100,000 or so distinct CDR3 sequences, around 10% were seen once, and the ten largest hold about 40%. The sequencing input was PBMCs or a T cell subset sorted from them (not recorded which). The receptor set was obtained from a man between 18 and 29 years old who had mild COVID-19 (a few samples of this study predate the infection). Cell type and time point are not known.

This clonotype was seen once. The chain joins TRBV5-4 to TRBJ2-1, with 13 nucleotides matching TRBD2. The trim removed 5 bases at V and 0 bases at J, leaving 14 bases unmatched. Germline V gives CDR1 SGHNT, CDR2 YYREEE (reference sequence). The CDR3 contains 20 residues. For the CDR3, the DNA is TGTGCCAGCAGTAACCCCGGGACTAGCGGGGACTTGAGCTCCTACAATGAGCAGTTCTTC. Its translation: CASSNPGTSGDLSSYNEQFF.

J is TRBJ2-2 and V is TRBV7-9, with 7 bases matching TRBD1. The V segment lost 3 bases and the J segment 6 bases; nucleotides outside the gene matches: 7. This CDR3 has 15 residues. In germline, CDR1 is SEHNR, CDR2 FQNEAQ (reference sequence). CDR3 loop: CASSFVTGKAGELFF. CDR3 DNA sequence: TGTGCCAGCAGCTTCGTGACAGGGAAAGCCGGGGAGCTGTTTTTT.

CDR3 nucleotide sequence: TGTGCCAGCAGTTACTCCTTATCTACGAACACTGAAGCTTTCTTT. Translating it yields CASSYSLSTNTEAFF. The rearrangement uses TRBV6-5 and TRBJ1-1; no clear D gene. The germline gives CDR1 MNHEY, CDR2 SVGAGI. The CDR3 loop spans 15 amino acids. Trimming cost V 0 bases and J 1 base, with 9 bases left between them.

This clonotype was counted a few times. J is TRBJ2-3 and V is TRBV7-3; the match to TRBD2 covers 10 bases. CDR3 length equals 17 residues. The trim removed 4 bases at V and 4 bases at J, leaving 11 bases unmatched. CDR1 and CDR2 from the germline V gene are SGHTA and FQGTGA. The CDR3: CASSYNVGLANPDTQYF. CDR3 nucleotide sequence: TGTGCCAGCAGCTATAACGTGGGACTAGCGAACCCAGATACGCAGTATTTT.

The rearrangement uses TRBV6-6 and TRBJ2-3; D gene unclear. The CDR3 extends over 11 amino acids. Germline V gene sequence: CDR1 MNHNY, CDR2 SVGAGI (reference sequence). V was shortened by 5 bases and J by 9 bases, with 9 bases between the two germline ends. The DNA for the CDR3 is TGTGCCAGCAGTCATGTAACCACGCAGTATTTT. Encoded protein: CASSHVTTQYF.

The genes are TRBV10-3 and TRBJ2-7; TRBD2 matches at 11 bases. The CDR3 sequence is 12 residues long. CDR1 is ENHRY and CDR2 is SYGVKD in the germline V gene. V was pared by 11 bases and J by 3 bases, with 3 bases of the junction left unmatched. CDR3 residues: CAVGLAGYEQYF. The CDR3 nucleotides are TGTGCCGTAGGACTAGCGGGCTACGAGCAGTACTTC.